The 6 T cell receptor beta chains reported below all come from one sample, sequenced in a study of T cell changes during pregnancy in multiple sclerosis. Only in-frame clones appear in the TCRdb table, and some are missing; sequencing was by immunoSEQ multiplex PCR. The repertoire has 75,000 to 80,000 clones, about 91% of them found once; the top ten carry around 2%. The sequenced sample was peripheral blood, obtained before pregnancy. The receptors shown here come from a female donor with multiple sclerosis, enrolled in a pregnancy study.

This chain connects TRBV5-6 to TRBJ1-6; possible D gene TRBD1, 6 bases. Trimming shortened V by 2 bases and J by 8 bases, and 14 bases separated the two germline ends. CDR3 length: 15 residues. CDR1 is SGHDT, CDR2 YYEEEE, per germline. The CDR3 sequence: CASSFTGFFDSPLHF. In DNA, the CDR3 is TGTGCCAGCAGCTTTACAGGGTTTTTCGATTCACCCCTCCACTTT.

This clone appeared a few times. The chain uses TRBV6-1 and TRBJ2-7; 8 bases line up with TRBD1. Trimming cost V 4 bases and J 6 bases; bases outside gene matches: 11. CDR1 is MNHNS, CDR2 SASEGT, per germline. The CDR3 consists of 15 residues. The CDR3 loop reads CASSVVAGGYSEQYF. The CDR3 DNA follows: TGTGCCAGCAGTGTTGTGGCAGGGGGCTATTCCGAGCAGTACTTC.

The chain uses TRBV6-6 and TRBJ2-7, with D possibly TRBD2 on 5 matching bases. Per germline, CDR1 MNHNY and CDR2 SVGAGI (reference sequence). Trimming removed 6 bases from V and 4 bases from J, with 10 bases in between. There are 12 residues in the CDR3. This CDR3 reads CASRGSGYEQYF. The CDR3 DNA is TGTGCCAGCAGGGGGAGCGGATACGAGCAGTACTTC.

The V gene is TRBV29-1, the J gene TRBJ2-6; TRBD1 matches at 9 bases. The CDR3 runs to 16 residues. The junction had 7 bases not matched to a gene; V was cut back by 6 bases and J by 1 base. In germline, CDR1 is SQVTM, CDR2 ANQGSEA. CDR3 DNA: TGCAGCGTCCGGGACAGGGAAGCGTCTGGGGCCAACGTCCTGACTTTC. Translation gives CSVRDREASGANVLTF.

The chain carries TRBV7-3 and TRBJ2-5, with TRBD1 matching over 7 bases. J gave up 4 bases and V 5 bases, and 7 bases lay outside the gene matches. CDR1 and CDR2 from the germline V gene are SGHTA and FQGTGA. The CDR3 is 14 amino acids. CDR3 DNA sequence: TGTGCCAGCAGCCCTGACAGGGATCGAGAGACCCAGTACTTC. As protein: CASSPDRDRETQYF.

This clone was found once. This chain connects TRBV6-1 to TRBJ1-6, with unresolved D. V lost 6 bases to trimming and J lost 5 bases, with 8 bases between them. CDR3 length equals 13 residues. From germline, CDR1 is MNHNS and CDR2 SASEGT. The CDR3 sequence is CASREVNNSPLHF. The CDR3 bases are TGTGCCAGCAGGGAGGTCAATAATTCACCCCTCCACTTT.